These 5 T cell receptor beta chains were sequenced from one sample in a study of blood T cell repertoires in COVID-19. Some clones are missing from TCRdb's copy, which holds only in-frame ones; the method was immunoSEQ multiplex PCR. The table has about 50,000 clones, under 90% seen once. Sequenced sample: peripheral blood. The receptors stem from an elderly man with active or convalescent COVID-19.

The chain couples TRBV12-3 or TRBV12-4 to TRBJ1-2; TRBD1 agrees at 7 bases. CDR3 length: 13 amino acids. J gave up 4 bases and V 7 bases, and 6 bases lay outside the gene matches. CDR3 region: CASNLGGSYGYTF. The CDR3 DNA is TGTGCCAGCAACTTAGGGGGCTCCTATGGCTACACCTTC.

DNA for the CDR3: TGCAGTGCTAGGATGCTAGCGGAGCAGTACTTC. Its protein is CSARMLAEQYF. The rearrangement joins TRBV20-1 to TRBJ2-7; maybe TRBD2 (6 bases). V lost 3 bases and J lost 7, with 10 bases in between. Per germline, CDR1 DFQATT and CDR2 SNEGSKA (reference sequence). The CDR3 is 11 amino acids.

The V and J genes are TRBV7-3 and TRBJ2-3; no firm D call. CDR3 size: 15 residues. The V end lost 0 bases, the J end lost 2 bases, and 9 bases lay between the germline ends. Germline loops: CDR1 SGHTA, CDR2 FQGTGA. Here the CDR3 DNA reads TGTGCCAGCAGCTTAACGGGCCAGGTCACAGATACGCAGTATTTT. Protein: CASSLTGQVTDTQYF.

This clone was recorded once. The CDR3 DNA is TGTGCCAGCAGCTTACATGGGGCTTATAGCAATCAGCCCCAGCATTTT. It translates to CASSLHGAYSNQPQHF. This rearrangement joins TRBV7-2 to TRBJ1-5; possible D gene TRBD1, 5 bases. CDR1 is SGHTA and CDR2 is FQGNSA in the germline V gene. The V end was cut by 2 bases, the J end by 0 bases, with 11 bases between. This CDR3 is built from 16 residues.

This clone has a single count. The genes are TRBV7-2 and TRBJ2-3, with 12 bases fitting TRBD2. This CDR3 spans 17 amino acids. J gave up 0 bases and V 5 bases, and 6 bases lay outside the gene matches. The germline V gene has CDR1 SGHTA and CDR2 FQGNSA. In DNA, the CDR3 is TGTGCCAGCAGCGCAACTAGCGGGAGGACTAGCACAGATACGCAGTATTTT. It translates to CASSATSGRTSTDTQYF.